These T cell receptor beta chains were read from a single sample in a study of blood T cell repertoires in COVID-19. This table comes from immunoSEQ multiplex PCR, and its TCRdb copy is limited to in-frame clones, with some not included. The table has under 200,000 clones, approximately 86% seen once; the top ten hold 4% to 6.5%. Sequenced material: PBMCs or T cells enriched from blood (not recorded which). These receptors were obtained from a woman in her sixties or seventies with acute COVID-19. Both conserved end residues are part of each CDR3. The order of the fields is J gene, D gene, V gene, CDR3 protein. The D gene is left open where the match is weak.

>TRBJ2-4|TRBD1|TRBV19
CASGTASSKNIQYF
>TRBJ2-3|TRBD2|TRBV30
CAGPGGEGNTQYF
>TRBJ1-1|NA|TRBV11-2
CASSPRALGTEAFF
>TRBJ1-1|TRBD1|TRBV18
CASSRTPKGAGFGTEAFF
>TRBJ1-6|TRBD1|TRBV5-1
CASSFEYGTGTGSPLHF
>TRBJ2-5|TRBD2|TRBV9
CASSVGGLAVQETQYF
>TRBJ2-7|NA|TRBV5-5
CASGSLAESYEQYF
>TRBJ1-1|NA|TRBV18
CASSLPNVGQGTEAFF
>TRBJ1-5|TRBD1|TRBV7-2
CASSLGQGQPQHF
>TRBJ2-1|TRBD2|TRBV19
CATTSDLYNEQFF
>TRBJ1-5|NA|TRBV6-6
CASSYSGGNQPQHF
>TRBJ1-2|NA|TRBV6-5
CASSSRRPPGYTF
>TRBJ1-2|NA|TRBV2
CGGSGGQRGGYTF
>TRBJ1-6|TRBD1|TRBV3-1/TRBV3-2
CASSQGFPGQGGSPLHF
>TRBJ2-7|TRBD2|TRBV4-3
CASSQDGTSGLYEQYF
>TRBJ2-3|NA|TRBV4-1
CASSRWGQGFTDTQYF
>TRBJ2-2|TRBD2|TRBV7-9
CASDSGRAPGELFF
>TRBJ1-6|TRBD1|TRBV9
CASSATGGVNSPLHF
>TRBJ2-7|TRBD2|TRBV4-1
CASSQAWTSEAYEQYF
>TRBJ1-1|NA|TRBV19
CASSMVRASNTEAFF
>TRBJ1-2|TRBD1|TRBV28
CASSLGTGTGDYGYTF
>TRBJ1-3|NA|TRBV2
CASSTSRVGGNTIYF
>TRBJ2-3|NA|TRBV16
CASSPKPYTQYF
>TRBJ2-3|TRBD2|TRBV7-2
CASSLTSGRGDTQYF
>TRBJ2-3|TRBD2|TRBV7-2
CASSFLTSGATSTDTQYF
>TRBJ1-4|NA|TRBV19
CASSMGRQANEKLFF
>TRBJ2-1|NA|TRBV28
CASSLGAVSYNEQFF
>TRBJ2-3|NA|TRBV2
CASSNLAGGSTDTQYF
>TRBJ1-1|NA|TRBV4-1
CASSQGGVGGREAFF
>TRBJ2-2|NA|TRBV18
CASSPGGRDTGELFF
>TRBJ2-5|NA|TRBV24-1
CATSDTRQAGTLQETQYF
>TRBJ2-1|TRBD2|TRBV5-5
CASSYGLGKNNEQFF
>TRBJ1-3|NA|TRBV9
CASSVQLGNTIYF
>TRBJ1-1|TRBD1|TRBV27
CASSRPRTGATNTEAFF
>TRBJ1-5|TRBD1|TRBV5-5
CASSLGDREYQPQHF
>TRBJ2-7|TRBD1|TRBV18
CASSPGGTGLGEQYF
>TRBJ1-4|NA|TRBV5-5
CASSVGGFGEKLFF
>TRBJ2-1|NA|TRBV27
CASSLGGTYYNEQFF
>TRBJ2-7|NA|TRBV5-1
CASRPSDPYEQYF
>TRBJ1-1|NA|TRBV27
CASSLTRGGTKAFF
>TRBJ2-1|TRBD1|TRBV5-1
CASSGGQGGFEQFF
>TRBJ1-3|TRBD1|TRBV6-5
CASRRTGYSGNTIYF
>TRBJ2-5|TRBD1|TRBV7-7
CASSLVGQGAKETQYF
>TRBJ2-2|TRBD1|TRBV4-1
CASSQEGWDRGPSGELFF
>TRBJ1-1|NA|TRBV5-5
CASSWADTPMNTEAFF
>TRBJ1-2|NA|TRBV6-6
CASKTGLINYGYTF
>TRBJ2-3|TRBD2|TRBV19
CASSMRGLASGDTQYF
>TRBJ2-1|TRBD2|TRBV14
CASSLLAGSYNEQFF
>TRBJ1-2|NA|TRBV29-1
CSVGREGIYGYTF
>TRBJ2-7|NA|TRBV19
CASSDKGTSSYEQYF
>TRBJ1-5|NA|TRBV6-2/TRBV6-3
CASSYGSRVDQPQHF
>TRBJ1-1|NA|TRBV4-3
CASSQEVRGNTEAFF
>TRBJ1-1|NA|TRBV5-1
CASSFRLNTEAFF
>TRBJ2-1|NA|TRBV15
CATSRERNSYNEQFF
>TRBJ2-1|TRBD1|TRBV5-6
CASSPAAGQDYNEQFF
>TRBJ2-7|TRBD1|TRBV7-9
CASSDSGTGLEQYF
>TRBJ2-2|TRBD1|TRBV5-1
CASSWGTGGNTGELFF
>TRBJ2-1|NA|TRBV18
CASSPLEVNEQFF
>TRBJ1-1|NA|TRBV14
CASSQESRTEAFF